This passage covers 9 T cell receptor beta chains from one sample sequenced in a study of T cell responses to AZD1222 COVID-19 vaccine. The protocol was immunoSEQ multiplex PCR, while the TCRdb copy is restricted to in-frame clones and leaves out a portion. Here the sample spans 45,000 or so clones, 90% being singletons. Sequenced here: peripheral blood, sampled 28 days after the second AZD1222 dose. The source is an adult who received the AZD1222 COVID-19 vaccine.

The chain has TRBV5-6 and TRBJ2-2; TRBD2 aligns across 12 bases. There are 16 residues in the CDR3. The V gene's germline CDR1 is SGHDT and CDR2 YYEEEE. J gave up 4 bases and V 5 bases, and 6 bases lay outside the gene matches. CDR3 bases: TGTGCCAGCAGTCGCAGGACTAGCGGGACCACCGGGGAGCTGTTTTTT. Translated, it gives CASSRRTSGTTGELFF. Drawing the rest from reference TRBV5-6 and TRBJ2-2, the complete variable domain is DAGVTQSPTHLIKTRGQQVTLRCSPKSGHDTVSWYQQALGQGPQFIFQYYEEEERQRGNFPDRFSGHQFPNYSSELNVNALLLGDSALYLCASSRRTSGTTGELFFGEGSRLTVL.

CDR3 amino acids: CASSLSFHTEAFF. The CDR3 nucleotides are TGTGCCAGCAGCTTAAGCTTCCACACTGAAGCTTTCTTT. V gene TRBV11-2 combines with J gene TRBJ1-1; no clear D gene. The germline V gene encodes CDR1 SGHAT and CDR2 FQNNGV. Trimming took off 2 bases at V and 3 bases at J, with 7 bases between the two ends. This CDR3 is 13 amino acids long. Based on the CDR3 plus reference TRBV11-2 and TRBJ1-1, the full variable domain is EAGVAQSPRYKIIEKRQSVAFWCNPISGHATLYWYQQILGQGPKLLIQFQNNGVVDDSQLPKDRFSAERLKGVDSTLKIQPAKLEDSAVYLCASSLSFHTEAFFGQGTRLTVV.

The V gene is TRBV12-3 or TRBV12-4, the J gene TRBJ1-3; D perhaps matches TRBD1 (6 bases). V lost 5 bases and J 9 bases, leaving 11 bases between the germline ends. This CDR3 has 12 amino acids. CDR3 bases: TGTGCCAGCAGTCCAGGGGTGGCCACCATATATTTT. Residues: CASSPGVATIYF.

The chain combines TRBV6-5 with TRBJ2-3, with 10 nucleotides matching TRBD1. This CDR3 has 15 residues. Trimming removed 6 bases from V and 2 bases from J; junction bases left unmatched: 5. Germline CDR1 is MNHEY and CDR2 is SVGAGI. The CDR3 region has the DNA TGTGCCAGCAGCGGGACAGGGGCCTTCACAGATACGCAGTATTTT. It specifies CASSGTGAFTDTQYF.

The rearrangement links TRBV25-1 to TRBJ1-5, with D possibly being TRBD1 (6 bases). The CDR3 has 15 residues. Looked up from germline, CDR1 is MGHDK and CDR2 is SYGVNS. V lost 5 bases, J lost 4 bases, and 15 bases lay in between. The CDR3 coding sequence is TGTGCCAGCAGTACAGGGCCCTCCTATAATCAGCCCCAGCATTTT. Amino acids: CASSTGPSYNQPQHF. Using reference TRBV25-1 and TRBJ1-5 for the parts outside the CDR3, the full variable domain is EADIYQTPRYLVIGTGKKITLECSQTMGHDKMYWYQQDPGMELHLIHYSYGVNSTEKGDLSSESTVSRIRTEHFPLTLESARPSHTSQYLCASSTGPSYNQPQHFGDGTRLSIL.

The chain is built from TRBV19 and TRBJ1-5; D is unresolved. This CDR3 comprises 11 residues. Trimming removed 5 bases at V and 11 bases at J, with 10 bases between. CDR1 LNHDA and CDR2 SQIVND come from the germline V gene (reference sequence). In DNA, the CDR3 is TGTGCCAGTAGTGTCGCCGGGACCCAGCATTTT. Its protein is CASSVAGTQHF.

The rearrangement joins TRBV29-1 to TRBJ1-4; tentatively, D is TRBD1 (6 bases). V shed 7 bases and J shed 3 bases, with 15 bases lying between them. The CDR3 length is 14 residues. Looked up from germline, CDR1 is SQVTM and CDR2 is ANQGSEA. CDR3 nucleotide sequence: TGCAGCGCCCAAGGACAGTTAGCTAATGAAAAACTGTTTTTT. Translation: CSAQGQLANEKLFF.

V and J are TRBV5-1 and TRBJ2-1; the match to TRBD1 covers 8 bases. The ends lost 2 bases at V and 9 bases at J; junction bases unmatched: 4. Germline V gene sequence: CDR1 SGHRS, CDR2 YFSETQ. The CDR3 contains 13 residues. The CDR3 loop reads CASSFRQGIEQFF. In nucleotides, the CDR3 is TGCGCCAGCAGCTTCCGACAGGGGATTGAGCAGTTCTTC.

The V gene is TRBV7-2, the J gene TRBJ1-2; no definite D call. V lost 5 bases and J lost 1, with 14 bases in between. This CDR3 region has 15 residues. The V gene's germline CDR1 is SGHTA and CDR2 FQGNSA. CDR3 loop: CASSRELGRNYGYTF. The CDR3 coding sequence is TGTGCCAGCAGCCGTGAACTAGGTCGTAACTATGGCTACACCTTC.